This is a list of T cell receptor beta chains from one sample in a study of cytotoxic CD8 clonotypes in ibrutinib-treated CLL. Produced via immunoSEQ multiplex PCR; TCRdb's table is partial and in-frame only. The data show fewer than 400,000 clones, with approximately 67% seen just once and about 6.7% held by the top ten. Here the sequenced sample was PBMCs, taken after 36 months of ibrutinib treatment. The source is a human donor with chronic lymphocytic leukemia. The CDR3 runs from the conserved cysteine through the conserved F or W. Each record gives: V gene, D gene, J gene, clone size, CDR3 protein, CDR3 DNA. The D gene is left open where the match is weak. For some rows the clone size is stated as once, few or many, or as a class when expanded; others skip it.

v_call: TRBV7-9
d_call: TRBD2
j_call: TRBJ2-1
clone_size: once
cdr3_aa: CASSLGSSGGLGDEQFF
cdr3_nt: TGTGCCAGCAGCTTAGGGTCTAGCGGAGGTCTGGGGGATGAGCAGTTCTTC

v_call: TRBV2
d_call: TRBD1
j_call: TRBJ1-4
clone_size: few
cdr3_aa: CATRPLGQGVTNEKLFF
cdr3_nt: TGTGCCACCCGCCCACTGGGGCAGGGGGTAACTAATGAAAAACTGTTTTTT

v_call: TRBV27
d_call: -
j_call: TRBJ2-3
clone_size: -
cdr3_aa: CASSLFRGTDTQYF
cdr3_nt: TGTGCCAGCAGTTTATTTCGGGGCACAGATACGCAGTATTTT

v_call: TRBV27
d_call: TRBD1
j_call: TRBJ1-2
clone_size: -
cdr3_aa: CASSFRWTGSGGYTF
cdr3_nt: TGTGCCAGCAGTTTCCGATGGACAGGGTCTGGGGGCTACACCTTC

v_call: TRBV5-4
d_call: -
j_call: TRBJ1-1
clone_size: -
cdr3_aa: CASSSRTEAFF
cdr3_nt: TGTGCCAGCAGTTCACGTACTGAAGCTTTCTTT

v_call: TRBV29-1
d_call: TRBD2
j_call: TRBJ2-3
clone_size: -
cdr3_aa: CSVVPSGSGTDTQYF
cdr3_nt: TGCAGCGTTGTCCCTAGCGGGAGTGGCACAGATACGCAGTATTTT

v_call: TRBV6-5
d_call: -
j_call: TRBJ1-1
clone_size: -
cdr3_aa: CASRRLVNTEAFF
cdr3_nt: TGTGCCAGCAGACGTTTGGTGAACACTGAAGCTTTCTTT

v_call: TRBV20-1
d_call: TRBD1
j_call: TRBJ1-1
clone_size: few
cdr3_aa: CSASRGTEAFF
cdr3_nt: TGCAGTGCATCCAGGGGGACTGAAGCTTTCTTT

v_call: TRBV6-5
d_call: TRBD1
j_call: TRBJ1-1
clone_size: few
cdr3_aa: CASSLDRATEAFF
cdr3_nt: TGTGCCAGCAGTTTGGACAGGGCCACTGAAGCTTTCTTT

v_call: TRBV2
d_call: -
j_call: TRBJ1-1
clone_size: -
cdr3_aa: CASGFSGAFF
cdr3_nt: TGTGCCAGCGGGTTCTCGGGAGCTTTCTTT

v_call: TRBV19
d_call: TRBD2
j_call: TRBJ2-1
clone_size: -
cdr3_aa: CASSMMVGGLAGGEQFF
cdr3_nt: TGTGCCAGTAGTATGATGGTGGGTGGACTAGCGGGAGGTGAGCAGTTCTTC

v_call: TRBV7-6
d_call: -
j_call: TRBJ2-1
clone_size: -
cdr3_aa: CASSPVHDSYNEQFF
cdr3_nt: TGTGCCAGCAGCCCAGTCCACGACTCCTACAATGAGCAGTTCTTC

v_call: TRBV19
d_call: TRBD1
j_call: TRBJ2-7
clone_size: -
cdr3_aa: CASISGQKQYF
cdr3_nt: TGTGCCAGTATTTCGGGACAGAAGCAGTACTTC

v_call: TRBV4-1
d_call: TRBD2
j_call: TRBJ2-1
clone_size: -
cdr3_aa: CASNLRPQAGNEQFF
cdr3_nt: TGCGCCAGCAACCTCCGACCCCAAGCGGGGAATGAGCAGTTCTTC

v_call: TRBV4-1
d_call: -
j_call: TRBJ2-1
clone_size: few
cdr3_aa: CASSQDRGDEQFF
cdr3_nt: TGCGCCAGCAGCCAAGATAGGGGGGATGAGCAGTTCTTC

v_call: TRBV29-1
d_call: -
j_call: TRBJ1-2
clone_size: -
cdr3_aa: CSVEDGAGNYGYTF
cdr3_nt: TGCAGCGTTGAAGATGGAGCAGGGAACTATGGCTACACCTTC

v_call: TRBV29-1
d_call: TRBD1
j_call: TRBJ1-2
clone_size: few
cdr3_aa: CSVGTGYYSNYGYTF
cdr3_nt: TGCAGCGTAGGGACAGGTTACTACTCTAACTATGGCTACACCTTC

v_call: TRBV15
d_call: -
j_call: TRBJ1-4
clone_size: -
cdr3_aa: CATSPRSRDINEKLFF
cdr3_nt: TGTGCCACCAGCCCCCGCTCTCGGGACATTAATGAAAAACTGTTTTTT

v_call: TRBV14
d_call: -
j_call: TRBJ1-1
clone_size: few
cdr3_aa: CASRPGGTATEAFF
cdr3_nt: TGTGCCAGCAGACCCGGAGGGACGGCCACTGAAGCTTTCTTT

v_call: TRBV11-2
d_call: -
j_call: TRBJ2-7
clone_size: -
cdr3_aa: CASRRGAYEQYF
cdr3_nt: TGTGCCAGCAGGCGTGGGGCCTACGAGCAGTACTTC

v_call: TRBV5-1
d_call: TRBD1
j_call: TRBJ1-2
clone_size: -
cdr3_aa: CASSLARQGRYWADGYTF
cdr3_nt: TGCGCCAGCAGCTTGGCACGACAGGGGAGGTATTGGGCTGATGGCTACACCTTC

v_call: TRBV9
d_call: -
j_call: TRBJ2-3
clone_size: -
cdr3_aa: CASSVAGGTDSTDTQYF
cdr3_nt: TGTGCCAGCAGCGTAGCGGGGGGGACAGACAGCACAGATACGCAGTATTTT

v_call: TRBV5-1
d_call: -
j_call: TRBJ2-5
clone_size: -
cdr3_aa: CASSPTTRLGRRQETQYF
cdr3_nt: TGCGCCAGCAGCCCCACTACCCGGCTAGGGCGCCGACAAGAGACCCAGTACTTC

v_call: TRBV19
d_call: -
j_call: TRBJ2-1
clone_size: -
cdr3_aa: CASSIDREWTETNEQFF
cdr3_nt: TGTGCCAGTAGTATAGATCGGGAGTGGACCGAAACCAATGAGCAGTTCTTC

v_call: TRBV7-6
d_call: -
j_call: TRBJ1-3
clone_size: few
cdr3_aa: CASSPDRQDTIYF
cdr3_nt: TGTGCCAGCAGCCCCGACAGGCAGGACACCATATATTTT

v_call: TRBV6-1
d_call: -
j_call: TRBJ1-5
clone_size: -
cdr3_aa: CASSANLRPGRYSNQPQHF
cdr3_nt: TGTGCCAGCAGTGCGAACCTGCGACCGGGGAGGTATAGCAATCAGCCCCAGCATTTT

v_call: TRBV7-3
d_call: -
j_call: TRBJ2-2
clone_size: -
cdr3_aa: CASSLIGGPNTGELFF
cdr3_nt: TGTGCCAGCAGCTTAATAGGGGGACCAAACACCGGGGAGCTGTTTTTT

v_call: TRBV4-1
d_call: -
j_call: TRBJ1-4
clone_size: -
cdr3_aa: CASSQPTGSLDEKLFF
cdr3_nt: TGCGCCAGCAGCCAACCAACAGGGAGTTTGGATGAAAAACTGTTTTTT

v_call: TRBV4-1
d_call: -
j_call: TRBJ1-4
clone_size: -
cdr3_aa: CASSHPLSGATNEKLFF
cdr3_nt: TGCGCCAGCAGCCACCCTCTTTCGGGTGCAACTAATGAAAAACTGTTTTTT

v_call: TRBV4-1
d_call: -
j_call: TRBJ1-2
clone_size: -
cdr3_aa: CASSQYHGEGRGYTF
cdr3_nt: TGCGCCAGCAGCCAGTACCATGGGGAGGGACGGGGCTACACCTTC

v_call: TRBV9
d_call: -
j_call: TRBJ2-1
clone_size: -
cdr3_aa: CASSPGAPHEQFF
cdr3_nt: TGTGCCAGCAGCCCCGGGGCACCTCATGAGCAGTTCTTC

v_call: TRBV28
d_call: TRBD1
j_call: TRBJ2-3
clone_size: -
cdr3_aa: CASSLVGQTQYF
cdr3_nt: TGTGCCAGCAGTTTAGTGGGACAGACGCAGTATTTT

v_call: TRBV9
d_call: -
j_call: TRBJ1-6
clone_size: -
cdr3_aa: CASSVEAAYNSPLHF
cdr3_nt: TGTGCCAGCAGCGTAGAGGCAGCTTATAATTCACCCCTCCACTTT

v_call: TRBV10-3
d_call: -
j_call: TRBJ2-3
clone_size: -
cdr3_aa: CAISEGTTPGTDTQYF
cdr3_nt: TGTGCCATCAGTGAGGGTACTACTCCGGGCACAGATACGCAGTATTTT

v_call: TRBV7-9
d_call: TRBD1
j_call: TRBJ2-7
clone_size: -
cdr3_aa: CASGQGLSYEQYF
cdr3_nt: TGTGCCAGCGGACAGGGGTTGTCTTACGAGCAGTACTTC

v_call: TRBV9
d_call: TRBD2
j_call: TRBJ2-1
clone_size: -
cdr3_aa: CASSFGTSGIYNEQFF
cdr3_nt: TGTGCCAGCAGCTTTGGGACTAGCGGGATCTACAATGAGCAGTTCTTC

v_call: TRBV23-1
d_call: -
j_call: TRBJ1-2
clone_size: few
cdr3_aa: CASSQSKRVRNYGYTF
cdr3_nt: TGCGCCAGCAGTCAATCGAAAAGGGTTCGGAACTATGGCTACACCTTC

v_call: TRBV5-1
d_call: -
j_call: TRBJ2-7
clone_size: few
cdr3_aa: CASSLNYRPADEQYF
cdr3_nt: TGCGCCAGCAGCTTGAATTACAGGCCTGCAGACGAGCAGTACTTC

v_call: TRBV6-6
d_call: TRBD2
j_call: TRBJ2-5
clone_size: -
cdr3_aa: CASSYSGGGGSETQYF
cdr3_nt: TGTGCCAGCAGTTACTCTGGCGGGGGGGGGTCGGAGACCCAGTACTTC

v_call: TRBV28
d_call: TRBD2
j_call: TRBJ2-7
clone_size: -
cdr3_aa: CASSFFLAGIGEQYF
cdr3_nt: TGTGCCAGCAGTTTCTTCCTAGCGGGAATAGGCGAGCAGTACTTC

v_call: TRBV27
d_call: -
j_call: TRBJ2-1
clone_size: -
cdr3_aa: CASRPSVNQGSEQFF
cdr3_nt: TGTGCCAGCAGGCCTAGCGTCAACCAGGGGTCTGAGCAGTTCTTC

v_call: TRBV27
d_call: -
j_call: TRBJ2-7
clone_size: -
cdr3_aa: CASSLSEIHEQYF
cdr3_nt: TGTGCCAGCAGTTTATCGGAGATCCACGAGCAGTACTTC

v_call: TRBV7-9
d_call: TRBD2
j_call: TRBJ2-1
clone_size: -
cdr3_aa: CASSVRGLAEKSSYNEQFF
cdr3_nt: TGTGCCAGCAGCGTCCGCGGGCTAGCGGAGAAGAGCTCCTACAATGAGCAGTTCTTC

v_call: TRBV7-3
d_call: -
j_call: TRBJ2-1
clone_size: -
cdr3_aa: CASSLTTGYPYNEQFF
cdr3_nt: TGTGCCAGCAGCTTAACGACGGGTTATCCGTACAATGAGCAGTTCTTC